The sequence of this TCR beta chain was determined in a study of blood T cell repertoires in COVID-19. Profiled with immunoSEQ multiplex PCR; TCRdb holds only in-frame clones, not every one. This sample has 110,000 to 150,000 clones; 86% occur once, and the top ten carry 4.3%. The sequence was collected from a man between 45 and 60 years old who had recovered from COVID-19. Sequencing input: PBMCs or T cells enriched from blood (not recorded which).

CDR3 loop: CASSRRLAGGANTGELFF. In DNA, the CDR3 is TGTGCCAGCAGCCGGAGACTAGCGGGAGGCGCGAACACCGGGGAGCTGTTTTTT. The rearrangement joins TRBV7-2 to TRBJ2-2; 13 nucleotides line up with TRBD2. The CDR3 consists of 18 residues. V lost 5 bases and J lost 0; bases outside the gene matches: 6. Per the germline V gene, CDR1 is SGHTA and CDR2 is FQGNSA.